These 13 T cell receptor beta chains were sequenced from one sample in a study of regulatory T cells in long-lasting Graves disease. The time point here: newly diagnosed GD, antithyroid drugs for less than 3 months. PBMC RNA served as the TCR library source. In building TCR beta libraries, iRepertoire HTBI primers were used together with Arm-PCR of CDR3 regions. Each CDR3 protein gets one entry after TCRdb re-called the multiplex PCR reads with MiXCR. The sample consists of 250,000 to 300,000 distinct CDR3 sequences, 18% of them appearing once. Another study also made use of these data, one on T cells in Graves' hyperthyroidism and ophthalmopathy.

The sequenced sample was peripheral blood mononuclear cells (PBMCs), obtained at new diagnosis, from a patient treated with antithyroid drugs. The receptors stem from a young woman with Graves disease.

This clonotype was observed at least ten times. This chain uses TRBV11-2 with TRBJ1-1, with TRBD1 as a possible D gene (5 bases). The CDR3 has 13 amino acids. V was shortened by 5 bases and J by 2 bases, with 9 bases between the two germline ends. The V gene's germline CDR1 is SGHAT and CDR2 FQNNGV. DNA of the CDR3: TGTGCCAGCAGCACCGACAGTAACACTGAAGCTTTCTTT. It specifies CASSTDSNTEAFF.

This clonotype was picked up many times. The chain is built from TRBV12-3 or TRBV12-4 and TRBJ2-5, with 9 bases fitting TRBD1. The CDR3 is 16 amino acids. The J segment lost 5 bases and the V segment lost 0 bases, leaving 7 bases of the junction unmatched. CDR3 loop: CASSLAGTGRDETQYF. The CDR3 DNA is TGTGCCAGCAGTTTAGCCGGGACAGGGAGGGATGAGACCCAGTACTTC.

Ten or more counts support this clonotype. The CDR3 sequence: CASSVGGESSEAFF. CDR3 bases: TGTGCCAGCAGCGTAGGGGGTGAGAGCTCTGAAGCTTTCTTT. The rearrangement uses TRBV9 and TRBJ1-1; D is unclear. From germline, CDR1 is SGDLS and CDR2 YYNGEE. CDR3 length: 14 amino acids. The V gene lost 0 bases and the J gene lost 6 bases, with 12 bases spanning the gap.

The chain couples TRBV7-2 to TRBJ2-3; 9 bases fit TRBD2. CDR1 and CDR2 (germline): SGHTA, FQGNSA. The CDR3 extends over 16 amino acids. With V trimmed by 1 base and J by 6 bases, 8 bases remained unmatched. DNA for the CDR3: TGTGCCAGCAGCTTAGGCGGCGGGGGGGCCCGGGATACGCAGTATTTT. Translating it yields CASSLGGGGARDTQYF. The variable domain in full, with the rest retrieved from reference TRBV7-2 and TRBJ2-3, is GAGVSQSPSNKVTEKGKDVELRCDPISGHTALYWYRQSLGQGLEFLIYFQGNSAPDKSGLPSDRFSAERTGGSVSTLTIQRTQQEDSAVYLCASSLGGGGARDTQYFGPGTRLTVL.

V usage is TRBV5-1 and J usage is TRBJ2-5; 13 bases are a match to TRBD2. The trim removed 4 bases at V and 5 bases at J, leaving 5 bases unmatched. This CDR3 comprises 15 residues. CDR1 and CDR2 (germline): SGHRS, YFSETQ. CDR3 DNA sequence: TGCGCCAGCAGCGAACTAGCGGGGGGGCGGGAGACCCAGTACTTC. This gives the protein CASSELAGGRETQYF.

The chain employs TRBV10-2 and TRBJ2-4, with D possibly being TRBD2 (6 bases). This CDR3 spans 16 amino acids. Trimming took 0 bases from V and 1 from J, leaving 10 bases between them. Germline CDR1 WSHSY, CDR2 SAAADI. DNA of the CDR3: TGCGCCAGCAGTGAGTCCGCGGGGACTGCCAAAAACATTCAGTACTTC. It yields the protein CASSESAGTAKNIQYF.

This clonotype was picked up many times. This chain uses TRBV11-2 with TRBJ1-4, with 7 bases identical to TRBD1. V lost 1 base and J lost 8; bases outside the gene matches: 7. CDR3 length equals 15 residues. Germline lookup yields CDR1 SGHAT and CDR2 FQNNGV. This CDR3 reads CASSLARRGREKLFF. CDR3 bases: TGTGCCAGCAGCTTAGCGCGCAGGGGGAGAGAAAAACTGTTTTTT. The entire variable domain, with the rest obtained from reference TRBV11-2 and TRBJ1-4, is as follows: EAGVAQSPRYKIIEKRQSVAFWCNPISGHATLYWYQQILGQGPKLLIQFQNNGVVDDSQLPKDRFSAERLKGVDSTLKIQPAKLEDSAVYLCASSLARRGREKLFFGSGTQLSVL.

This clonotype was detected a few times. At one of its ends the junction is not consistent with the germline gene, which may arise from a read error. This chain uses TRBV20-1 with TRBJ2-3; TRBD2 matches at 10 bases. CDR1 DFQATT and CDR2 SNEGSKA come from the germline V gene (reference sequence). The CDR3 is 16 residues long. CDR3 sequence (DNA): TGCAGTGTCACCGGGACTAGCGCGGGGGGGGCAGATACGCGGTATTTT. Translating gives CSVTGTSAGGADTRYF.

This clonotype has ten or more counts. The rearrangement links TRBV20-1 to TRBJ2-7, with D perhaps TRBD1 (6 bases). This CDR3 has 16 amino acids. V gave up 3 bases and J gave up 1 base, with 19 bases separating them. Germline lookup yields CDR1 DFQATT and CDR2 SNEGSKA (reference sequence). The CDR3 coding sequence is TGCAGTGCTAGGGAGTACAGGGCCCGTACTTCCTACGAGCAGTACTTC. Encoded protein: CSAREYRARTSYEQYF.

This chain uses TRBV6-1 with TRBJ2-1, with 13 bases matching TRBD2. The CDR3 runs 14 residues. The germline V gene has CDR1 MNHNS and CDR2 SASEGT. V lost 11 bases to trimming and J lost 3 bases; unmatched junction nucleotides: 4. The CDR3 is CAGGLAGLYNEQFF. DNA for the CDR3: TGTGCCGGGGGACTAGCGGGGCTCTACAATGAGCAGTTCTTC.

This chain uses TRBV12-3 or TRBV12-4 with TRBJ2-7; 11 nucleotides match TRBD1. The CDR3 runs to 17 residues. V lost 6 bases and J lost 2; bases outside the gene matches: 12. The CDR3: CASSNLTGTGGPYEQYF. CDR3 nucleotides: TGTGCCAGCAGCAACTTAACCGGGACAGGGGGACCCTACGAGCAGTACTTC.

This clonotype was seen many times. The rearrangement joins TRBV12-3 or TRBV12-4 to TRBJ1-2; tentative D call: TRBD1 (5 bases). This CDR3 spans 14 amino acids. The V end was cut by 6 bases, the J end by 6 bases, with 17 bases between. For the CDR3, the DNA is TGTGCCAGCAGCTACCCCGGGGGGTTCGATGGCTACACCTTC. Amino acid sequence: CASSYPGGFDGYTF.

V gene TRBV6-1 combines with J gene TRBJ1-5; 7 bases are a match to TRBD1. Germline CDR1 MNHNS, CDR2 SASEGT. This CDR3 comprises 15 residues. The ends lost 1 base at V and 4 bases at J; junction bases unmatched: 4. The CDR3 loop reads CASSEGQGSNQPQHF. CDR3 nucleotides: TGTGCCAGCAGTGAAGGACAGGGAAGTAATCAGCCCCAGCATTTT.